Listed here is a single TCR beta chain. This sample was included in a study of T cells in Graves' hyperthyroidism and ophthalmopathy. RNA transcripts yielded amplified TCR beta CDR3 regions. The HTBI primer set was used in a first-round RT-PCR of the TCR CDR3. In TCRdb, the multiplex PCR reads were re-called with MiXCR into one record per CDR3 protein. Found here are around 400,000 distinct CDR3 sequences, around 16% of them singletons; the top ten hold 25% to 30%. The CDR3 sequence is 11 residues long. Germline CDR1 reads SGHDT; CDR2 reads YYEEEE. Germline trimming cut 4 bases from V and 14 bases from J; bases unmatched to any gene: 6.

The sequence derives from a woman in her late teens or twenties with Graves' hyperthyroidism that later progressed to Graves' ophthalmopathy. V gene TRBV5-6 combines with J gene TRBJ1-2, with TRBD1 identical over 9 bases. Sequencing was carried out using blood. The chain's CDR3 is CASSPGQGITF. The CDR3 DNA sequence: TGTGCCAGCAGCCCGGGACAGGGTATTACCTTC. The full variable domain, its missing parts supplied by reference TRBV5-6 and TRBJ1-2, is DAGVTQSPTHLIKTRGQQVTLRCSPKSGHDTVSWYQQALGQGPQFIFQYYEEEERQRGNFPDRFSGHQFPNYSSELNVNALLLGDSALYLCASSPGQGITFGSGTRLTVV.